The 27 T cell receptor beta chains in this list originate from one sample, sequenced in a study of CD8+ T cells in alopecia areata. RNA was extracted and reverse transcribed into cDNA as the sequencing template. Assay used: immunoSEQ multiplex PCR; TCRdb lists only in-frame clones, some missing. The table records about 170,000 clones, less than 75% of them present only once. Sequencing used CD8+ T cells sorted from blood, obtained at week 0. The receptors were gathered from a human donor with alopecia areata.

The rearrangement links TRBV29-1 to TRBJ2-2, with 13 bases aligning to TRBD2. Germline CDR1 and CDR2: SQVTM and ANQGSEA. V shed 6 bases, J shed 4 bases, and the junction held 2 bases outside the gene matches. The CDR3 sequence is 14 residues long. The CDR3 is CSVRLAGGTGELFF. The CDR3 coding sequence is TGCAGCGTCAGACTAGCGGGGGGCACCGGGGAGCTGTTTTTT.

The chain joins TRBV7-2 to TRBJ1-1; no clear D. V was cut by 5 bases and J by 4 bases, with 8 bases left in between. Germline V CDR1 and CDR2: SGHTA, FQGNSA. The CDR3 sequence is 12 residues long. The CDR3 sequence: CASSPRITEAFF. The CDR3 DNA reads TGTGCCAGCAGCCCCAGGATCACTGAAGCTTTCTTT.

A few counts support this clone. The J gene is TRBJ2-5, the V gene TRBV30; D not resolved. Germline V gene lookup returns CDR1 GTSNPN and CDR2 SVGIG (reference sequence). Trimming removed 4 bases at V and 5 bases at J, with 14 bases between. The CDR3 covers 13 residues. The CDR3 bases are TGTGCCTGGACTACGGGTTTGGGGGAGACCCAGTACTTC. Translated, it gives CAWTTGLGETQYF.

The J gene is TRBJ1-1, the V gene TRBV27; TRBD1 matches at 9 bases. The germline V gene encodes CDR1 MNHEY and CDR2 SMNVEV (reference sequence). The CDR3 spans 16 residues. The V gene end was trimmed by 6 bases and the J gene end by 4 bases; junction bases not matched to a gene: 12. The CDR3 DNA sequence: TGTGCCAGCAGAATCCCCGGGACAGGGAATGGCACTGAAGCTTTCTTT. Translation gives CASRIPGTGNGTEAFF.

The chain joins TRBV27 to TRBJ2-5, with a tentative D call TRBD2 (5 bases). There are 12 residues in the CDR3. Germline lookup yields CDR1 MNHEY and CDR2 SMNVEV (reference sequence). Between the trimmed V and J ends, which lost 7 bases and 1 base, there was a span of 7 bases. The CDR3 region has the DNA TGTGCCAGCACCAGCGGCCAAGAGACCCAGTACTTC. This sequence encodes CASTSGQETQYF.

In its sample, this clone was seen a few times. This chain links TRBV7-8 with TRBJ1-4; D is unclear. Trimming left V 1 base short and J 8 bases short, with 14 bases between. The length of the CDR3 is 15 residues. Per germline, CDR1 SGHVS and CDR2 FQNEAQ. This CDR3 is CASSLGGIEGEKLFF. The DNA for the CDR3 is TGTGCCAGCAGCTTAGGAGGGATCGAGGGAGAAAAACTGTTTTTT.

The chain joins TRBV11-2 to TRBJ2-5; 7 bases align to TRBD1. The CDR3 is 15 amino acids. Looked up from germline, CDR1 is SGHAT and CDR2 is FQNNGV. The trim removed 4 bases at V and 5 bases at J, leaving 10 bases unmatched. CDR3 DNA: TGTGCCAGCAGCTCCGGACACTCGGACAGGGAGACCCAGTACTTC. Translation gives CASSSGHSDRETQYF.

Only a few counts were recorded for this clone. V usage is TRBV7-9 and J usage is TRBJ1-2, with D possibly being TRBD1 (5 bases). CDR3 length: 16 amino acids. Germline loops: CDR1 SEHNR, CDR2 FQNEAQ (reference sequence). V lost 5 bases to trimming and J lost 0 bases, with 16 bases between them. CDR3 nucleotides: TGTGCCAGCAGCGAGGACACGAGTTCGCCTAACTATGGCTACACCTTC. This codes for CASSEDTSSPNYGYTF.

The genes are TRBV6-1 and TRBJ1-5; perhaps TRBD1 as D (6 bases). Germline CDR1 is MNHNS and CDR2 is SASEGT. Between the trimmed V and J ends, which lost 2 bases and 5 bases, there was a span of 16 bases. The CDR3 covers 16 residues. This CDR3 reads CASSEWGGRRDQPQHF. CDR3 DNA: TGTGCCAGCAGTGAATGGGGGGGCAGAAGGGATCAGCCCCAGCATTTT.

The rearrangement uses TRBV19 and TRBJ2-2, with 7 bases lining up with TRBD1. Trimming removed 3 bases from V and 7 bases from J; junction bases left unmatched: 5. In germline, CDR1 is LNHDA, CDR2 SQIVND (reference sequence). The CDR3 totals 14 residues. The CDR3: CASSISGTVGELFF. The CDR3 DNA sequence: TGTGCCAGTAGTATTAGTGGGACAGTCGGGGAGCTGTTTTTT.

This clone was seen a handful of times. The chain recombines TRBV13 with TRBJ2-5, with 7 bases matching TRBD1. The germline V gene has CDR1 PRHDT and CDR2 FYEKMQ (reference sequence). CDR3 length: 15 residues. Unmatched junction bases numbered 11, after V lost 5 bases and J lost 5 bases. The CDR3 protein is CASSPSRGLGETQYF. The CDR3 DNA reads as TGTGCCAGCAGCCCGAGTAGGGGGCTGGGGGAGACCCAGTACTTC.

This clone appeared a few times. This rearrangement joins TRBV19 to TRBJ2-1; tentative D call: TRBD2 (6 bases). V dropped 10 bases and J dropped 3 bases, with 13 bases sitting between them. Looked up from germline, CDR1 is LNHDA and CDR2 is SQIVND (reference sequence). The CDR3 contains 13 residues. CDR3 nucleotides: TGTGCCACTGCTGGGGGGTTCTACAATGAGCAGTTCTTC. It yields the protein CATAGGFYNEQFF. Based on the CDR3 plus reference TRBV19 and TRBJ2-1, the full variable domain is DGGITQSPKYLFRKEGQNVTLSCEQNLNHDAMYWYRQDPGQGLRLIYYSQIVNDFQKGDIAEGYSVSREKKESFPLTVTSAQKNPTAFYLCATAGGFYNEQFFGPGTRLTVL.

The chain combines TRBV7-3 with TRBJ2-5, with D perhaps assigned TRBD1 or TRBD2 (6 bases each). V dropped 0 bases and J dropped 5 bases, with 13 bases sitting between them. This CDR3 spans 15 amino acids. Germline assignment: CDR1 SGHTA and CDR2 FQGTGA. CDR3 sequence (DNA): TGTGCCAGCAGCTTAACCGTCCGGGGGCACGAGACCCAGTACTTC. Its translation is CASSLTVRGHETQYF.

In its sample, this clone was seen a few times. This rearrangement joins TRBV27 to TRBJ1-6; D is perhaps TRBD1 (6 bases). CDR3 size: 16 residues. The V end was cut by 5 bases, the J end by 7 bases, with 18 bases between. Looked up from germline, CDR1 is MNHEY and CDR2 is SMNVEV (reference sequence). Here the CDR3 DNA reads TGTGCCAGCAGTAGGGGGGACGGAGGTCAGAATTCACCCCTCCACTTT. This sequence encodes CASSRGDGGQNSPLHF.

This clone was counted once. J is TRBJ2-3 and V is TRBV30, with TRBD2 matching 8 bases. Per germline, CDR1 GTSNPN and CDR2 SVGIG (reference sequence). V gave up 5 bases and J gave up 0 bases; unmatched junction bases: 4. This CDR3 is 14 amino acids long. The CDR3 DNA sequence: TGTGCCTGGTATGCTAGCGGGAGCACAGATACGCAGTATTTT. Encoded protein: CAWYASGSTDTQYF.

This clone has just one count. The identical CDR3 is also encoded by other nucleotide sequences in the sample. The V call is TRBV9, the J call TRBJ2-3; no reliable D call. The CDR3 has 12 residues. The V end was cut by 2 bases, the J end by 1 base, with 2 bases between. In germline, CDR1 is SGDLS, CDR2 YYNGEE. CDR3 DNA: TGTGCCAGCAGCGTGGGCACAGATACGCAGTATTTT. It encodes CASSVGTDTQYF.

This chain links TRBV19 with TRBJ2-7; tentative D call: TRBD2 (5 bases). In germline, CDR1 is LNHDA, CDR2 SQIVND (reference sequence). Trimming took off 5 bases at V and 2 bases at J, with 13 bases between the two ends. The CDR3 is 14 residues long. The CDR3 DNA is TGTGCCAGTAGTCCCGGACTGGCGCCCTACGAGCAGTACTTC. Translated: CASSPGLAPYEQYF.

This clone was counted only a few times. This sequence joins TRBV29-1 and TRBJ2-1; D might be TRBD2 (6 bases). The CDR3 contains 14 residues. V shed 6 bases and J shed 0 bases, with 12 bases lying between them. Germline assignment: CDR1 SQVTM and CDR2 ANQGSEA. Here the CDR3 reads CSVPDGSSYNEQFF. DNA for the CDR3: TGCAGCGTACCCGACGGGAGCTCCTACAATGAGCAGTTCTTC.

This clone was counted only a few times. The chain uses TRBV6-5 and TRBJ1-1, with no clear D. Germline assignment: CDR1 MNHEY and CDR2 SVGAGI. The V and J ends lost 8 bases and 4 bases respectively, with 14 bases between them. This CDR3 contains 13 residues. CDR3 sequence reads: CASEVPGSTEAFF. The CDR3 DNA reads TGTGCCAGCGAGGTTCCGGGGTCCACTGAAGCTTTCTTT.

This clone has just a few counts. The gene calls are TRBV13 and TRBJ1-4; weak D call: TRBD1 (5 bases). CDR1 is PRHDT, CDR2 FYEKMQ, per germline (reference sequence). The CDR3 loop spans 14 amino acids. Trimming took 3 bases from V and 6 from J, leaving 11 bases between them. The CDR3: CASSFQGGDEKLFF. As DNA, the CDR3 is TGTGCCAGCAGCTTCCAGGGAGGAGATGAAAAACTGTTTTTT.

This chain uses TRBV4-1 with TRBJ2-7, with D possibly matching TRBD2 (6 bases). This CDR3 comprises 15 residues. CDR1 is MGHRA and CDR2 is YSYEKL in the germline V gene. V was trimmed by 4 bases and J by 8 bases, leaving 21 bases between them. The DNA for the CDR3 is TGCGCCAGCAGCCCTTCGGAGGGGACCCAGGTAAAGCAGTACTTC. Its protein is CASSPSEGTQVKQYF.

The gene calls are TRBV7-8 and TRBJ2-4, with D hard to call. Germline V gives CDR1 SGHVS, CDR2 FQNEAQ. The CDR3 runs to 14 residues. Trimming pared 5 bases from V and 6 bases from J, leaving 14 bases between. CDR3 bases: TGTGCCAGCAGCGCAGGCCCAGCAGGAAACATTCAGTACTTC. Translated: CASSAGPAGNIQYF.

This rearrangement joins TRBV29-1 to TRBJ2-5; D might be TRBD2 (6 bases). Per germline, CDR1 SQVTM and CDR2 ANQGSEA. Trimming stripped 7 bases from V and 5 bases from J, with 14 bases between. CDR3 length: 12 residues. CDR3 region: CSAVRGGETQYF. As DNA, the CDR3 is TGCAGCGCCGTGAGGGGAGGCGAGACCCAGTACTTC.

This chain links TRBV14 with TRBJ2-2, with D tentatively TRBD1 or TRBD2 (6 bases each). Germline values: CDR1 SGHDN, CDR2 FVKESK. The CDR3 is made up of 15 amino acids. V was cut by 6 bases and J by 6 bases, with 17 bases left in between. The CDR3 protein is CASSSRRGLAGELFF. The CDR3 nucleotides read TGTGCCAGCAGTTCCAGACGGGGGCTGGCCGGGGAGCTGTTTTTT.

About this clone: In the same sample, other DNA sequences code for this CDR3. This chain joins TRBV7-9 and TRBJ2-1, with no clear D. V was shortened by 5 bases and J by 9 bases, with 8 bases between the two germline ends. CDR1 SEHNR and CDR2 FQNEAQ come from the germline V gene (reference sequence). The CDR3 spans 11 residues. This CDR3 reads CASSPRLEQFF. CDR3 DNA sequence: TGTGCCAGCAGCCCAAGGCTTGAGCAGTTCTTC.

The CDR3 sequence: CASSLGSGGVPLHF. In nucleotides, the CDR3 is TGTGCCAGCAGCTTGGGCAGCGGTGGGGTACCCCTCCACTTT. The rearrangement uses TRBV5-6 and TRBJ1-6, with no clear D. CDR1 SGHDT and CDR2 YYEEEE come from the germline V gene. V was pared by 0 bases and J by 12 bases, with 13 bases between. The CDR3 has 14 amino acids.

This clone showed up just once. The CDR3 reads CASTVTGNTEAFF. CDR3 coding DNA: TGTGCCAGCACCGTGACAGGGAACACTGAAGCTTTCTTT. V usage is TRBV6-5 and J usage is TRBJ1-1; D possibly corresponds to TRBD1 (6 bases). Trimming removed 7 bases from V and 1 base from J, with 10 bases in between. The CDR3 contains 13 residues. CDR1 is MNHEY and CDR2 is SVGAGI in the germline V gene.